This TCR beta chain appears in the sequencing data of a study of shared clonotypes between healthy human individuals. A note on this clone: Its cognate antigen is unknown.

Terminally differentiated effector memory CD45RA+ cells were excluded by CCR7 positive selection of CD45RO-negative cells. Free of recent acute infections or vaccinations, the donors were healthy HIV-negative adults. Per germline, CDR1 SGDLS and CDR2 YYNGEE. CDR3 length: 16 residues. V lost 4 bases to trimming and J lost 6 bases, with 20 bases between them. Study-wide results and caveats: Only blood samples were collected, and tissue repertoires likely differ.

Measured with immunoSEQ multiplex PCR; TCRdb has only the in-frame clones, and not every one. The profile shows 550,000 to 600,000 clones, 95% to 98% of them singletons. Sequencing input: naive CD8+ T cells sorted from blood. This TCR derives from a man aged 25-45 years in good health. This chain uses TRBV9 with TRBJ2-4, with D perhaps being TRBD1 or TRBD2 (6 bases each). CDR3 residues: CASSTEGDGLGNIQYF. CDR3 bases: TGTGCCAGCAGCACGGAGGGGGACGGTTTGGGAAACATTCAGTACTTC.